Described below is a single TCR beta chain sequence and its context. Its matching antigen is unknown. This sample is part of a study of T cell responses to AZD1222 COVID-19 vaccine. Study-wide results and limits: Clonal diversity may have been underestimated in mostly white British donors. Unmutated variant regions are reportedly the target of nearly half of TCRs that are spike-specific.

Germline CDR1 is KGHDR and CDR2 is SFDVKD. The length of the CDR3 is 18 residues. Trimming stripped 12 bases from V and 1 base from J, with 24 bases between. The method was immunoSEQ multiplex PCR; TCRdb's version includes in-frame clones alone and lacks a portion of them. The table includes about 110,000 clones, 70% to 90% detected once. Sample: peripheral blood, taken on day 0 of AZD1222 vaccination. This chain links TRBV24-1 with TRBJ2-6, with TRBD1 as a possible D gene (6 bases). The TCR comes from an adult in good health. CDR3: CACQDRPPPSSGANVLTF. As DNA, the CDR3 is TGTGCCTGCCAAGACAGGCCCCCTCCATCATCTGGGGCCAACGTCCTGACTTTC.